This entry features one TCR beta chain sequence. Its antigen is unknown. The source of the sample is a study of T-cell reconstitution after alpha-beta-depleted transplantation in children. Study-wide results and limits: T-cell numbers and diversity one year post-transplant derived largely from freshly generated T cells. After transplant, high TCRbeta diversity at day 60 in some patients arose from surviving recipient T cells and thymic progenitors. Several hundred expanded graft clones reportedly gave rise to the alpha-beta T cells present about two months after transplant.

Unique molecular identifiers were incorporated when the TCRbeta library was constructed. TCRdb re-analysed the PCR reads in MiXCR, keeping a single row per CDR3 protein. This sample has hundreds of thousands of distinct CDR3 sequences, with over 10% found just once. The CDR3 length is 18 residues. The germline CDR1 and CDR2 sequences are LNHNV and YYDKDF (reference sequence). Losses at the gene ends were 7 bases for V and 4 bases for J; bases not matched to a gene: 21. Source: PBMCs, mostly from graft donor cells, taken 360 days after TCRalphabeta/CD19-depleted stem cell transplant. The receptor was isolated from a male patient younger than 18 who had a stem cell transplant for acute myeloid leukemia, so the T cells may come from the graft donor. The chain uses TRBV15 and TRBJ2-7; 8 bases agree with TRBD2. CDR3 region: CATTPGHPISGIGYEQYF. In DNA, the CDR3 is TGTGCCACCACCCCGGGACACCCAATTAGCGGGATCGGGTACGAGCAGTACTTC.